This paragraph reports one T cell receptor beta chain. The sample comes from a study of T cell changes during pregnancy in multiple sclerosis. The V end was cut by 4 bases, the J end by 6 bases, with 16 bases between. The CDR3 is made up of 14 amino acids. The germline CDR1 and CDR2 sequences are MNHEY and SMNVEV (reference sequence). The repertoire was sequenced with immunoSEQ multiplex PCR; TCRdb's copy has only in-frame clones and lacks some. The table lists about 89,000 clones, 94% of them singletons. The sequence was collected from a female donor in good health, enrolled as a control in a pregnancy study. The sample was peripheral blood, taken after pregnancy. The gene calls are TRBV27 and TRBJ2-7; D may be TRBD1 (6 bases). Here the CDR3 reads CASSSSQGQGEQYF. The CDR3, as DNA: TGTGCCAGCAGTTCATCCCAGGGACAAGGCGAGCAGTACTTC.